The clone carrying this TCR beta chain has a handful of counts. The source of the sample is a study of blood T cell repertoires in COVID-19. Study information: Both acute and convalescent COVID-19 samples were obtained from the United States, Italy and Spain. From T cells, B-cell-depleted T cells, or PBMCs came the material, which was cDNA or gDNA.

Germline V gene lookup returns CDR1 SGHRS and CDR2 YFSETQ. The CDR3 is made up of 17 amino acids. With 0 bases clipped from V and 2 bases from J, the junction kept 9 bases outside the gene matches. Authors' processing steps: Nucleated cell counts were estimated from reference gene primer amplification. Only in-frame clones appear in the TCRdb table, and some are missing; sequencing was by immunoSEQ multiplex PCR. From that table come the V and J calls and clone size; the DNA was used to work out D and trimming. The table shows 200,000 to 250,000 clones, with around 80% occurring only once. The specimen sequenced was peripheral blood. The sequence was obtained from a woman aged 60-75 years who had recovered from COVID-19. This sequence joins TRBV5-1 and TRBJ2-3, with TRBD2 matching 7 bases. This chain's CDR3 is CASSLAGGTTYTDTQYF. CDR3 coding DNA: TGCGCCAGCAGCTTGGCGGGCGGGACTACTTACACAGATACGCAGTATTTT.